The 28 T cell receptor beta chains in this list originate from one sample, sequenced in a study of technical replicates of blood from several donors (dated by TCRdb to 2016 to 2017). Library preparation was by the immunoSEQ multiplex PCR assay. What TCRdb holds here is the immuneACCESS table cut down to in-frame rearrangements. Part of the clones is not present; checked against another copy, under half of the missing clones reflect an unresolved V gene, and the others are unexplained. This sample is represented by under 90,000 clones; around 94% of them were singletons. The ten largest make up 0.25% of the sample. What was sequenced was T cells isolated from PBMCs. These receptors all come from a human donor in good health.

This clone was counted between two and nine times. The V and J genes are TRBV4-1 and TRBJ1-6; D may be TRBD1 (5 bases). Germline V gives CDR1 MGHRA, CDR2 YSYEKL. V was pared by 1 base and J by 10 bases, with 26 bases between. The CDR3 contains 19 residues. CDR3 DNA: TGCGCCAGCAGCCAAGTTTTTCAAGAGGGACGGAAGGGGAGGTCACCCCTCCACTTT. It translates to CASSQVFQEGRKGRSPLHF.

This chain uses TRBV5-6 with TRBJ2-1, with TRBD1 matching 8 bases. This CDR3 comprises 15 residues. J lost 7 bases, V lost 3 bases, and 9 bases had no gene match. Per germline, CDR1 SGHDT and CDR2 YYEEEE. CDR3 in DNA: TGTGCCAGCAGCTGGGGACAGGACATACCGAATGAGCAGTTCTTC. Protein sequence: CASSWGQDIPNEQFF.

The J gene is TRBJ2-5, the V gene TRBV9, with TRBD1 as a possible D gene (6 bases). Trimming shortened V by 0 bases and J by 5 bases, and 11 bases separated the two germline ends. Germline V gene sequence: CDR1 SGDLS, CDR2 YYNGEE. CDR3 length equals 14 residues. In nucleotides, the CDR3 is TGTGCCAGCAGCGTAGCTTGGCAGGGGGAGACCCAGTACTTC. Translating gives CASSVAWQGETQYF.

The genes are TRBV30 and TRBJ2-1; 10 nucleotides agree with TRBD1. The CDR3 loop spans 15 amino acids. The germline CDR1 and CDR2 sequences are GTSNPN and SVGIG (reference sequence). V lost 1 base and J lost 10; bases outside the gene matches: 10. The CDR3 bases are TGTGCCTGGAGTGGACCGGGACAGGGGTTTAACGAGCAGTTCTTC. It is translated as CAWSGPGQGFNEQFF.

V and J are TRBV27 and TRBJ1-6; D is possibly TRBD1 (6 bases). The CDR3 runs 13 residues. Trimming took 5 bases from V and 6 from J, leaving 8 bases between them. In germline, CDR1 is MNHEY, CDR2 SMNVEV (reference sequence). Here the CDR3 reads CASSRRGNSPLHF. For the CDR3, the DNA is TGTGCCAGCAGTCGCAGGGGTAATTCACCCCTCCACTTT.

In nucleotides, the CDR3 is TGTGCCAGCAGTGACCGGGGTATAGGCACCGGGGAGCTGTTTTTT. It codes for CASSDRGIGTGELFF. V and J are TRBV6-4 and TRBJ2-2, with D tentatively TRBD2 (5 bases). This CDR3 is built from 15 residues. V lost 2 bases and J lost 4, with 11 bases in between. Germline V gene lookup returns CDR1 MRHNA and CDR2 SNTAGT.

J is TRBJ2-2 and V is TRBV7-6; 11 bases are shared with TRBD2. This CDR3 region has 16 residues. Germline V CDR1 and CDR2: SGHVS, FNYEAQ. Trimming cost V 6 bases and J 3 bases; bases outside gene matches: 6. The CDR3: CASSPPGLADTGELFF. CDR3 bases: TGTGCCAGCAGTCCTCCGGGACTAGCGGACACCGGGGAGCTGTTTTTT.

This CDR3 reads CASSQVLTGGRETQYF. In DNA form, the CDR3 reads TGCGCCAGCAGCCAAGTTCTGACAGGGGGCCGAGAGACCCAGTACTTC. The gene calls are TRBV4-1 and TRBJ2-5; 10 bases are shared with TRBD1. J gave up 4 bases and V 1 base, and 6 bases lay outside the gene matches. The CDR3 is 16 residues long. The germline gives CDR1 MGHRA, CDR2 YSYEKL.

The rearrangement uses TRBV28 and TRBJ2-7; D perhaps matches TRBD1 (6 bases). CDR3 length equals 15 residues. Trimming removed 5 bases from V and 10 bases from J, with 24 bases in between. The germline V gene has CDR1 MDHEN and CDR2 SYDVKM. CDR3 region: CASSPQGETGRYQYF. DNA of the CDR3: TGTGCCAGCAGTCCCCAGGGTGAGACAGGTAGATACCAGTACTTC.

The chain employs TRBV27 and TRBJ2-2; 10 nucleotides line up with TRBD1. The CDR3 runs 15 residues. J gave up 5 bases and V 3 bases, and 3 bases lay outside the gene matches. Germline V CDR1 and CDR2: MNHEY, SMNVEV (reference sequence). The DNA for the CDR3 is TGTGCCAGCAGTTTTGGGACAGGGGCGACCGGGGAGCTGTTTTTT. This translates into CASSFGTGATGELFF.

This chain connects TRBV5-5 to TRBJ2-7; TRBD1 might be the D (6 bases). The CDR3 extends over 17 amino acids. CDR1 and CDR2 (germline): SGHKS, YYEKEE (reference sequence). The V end lost 0 bases, the J end lost 0 bases, and 16 bases lay between the germline ends. The CDR3 DNA is TGTGCCAGCAGCTTGGTTTGGGGGCTGTATAGCTCCTACGAGCAGTACTTC. It codes for CASSLVWGLYSSYEQYF.

This clone was counted once. The chain combines TRBV5-1 with TRBJ2-5; D might be TRBD2 (6 bases). Germline assignment: CDR1 SGHRS and CDR2 YFSETQ. The CDR3 spans 15 residues. Trimming took off 1 base at V and 5 bases at J, with 15 bases between the two ends. The DNA for the CDR3 is TGCGCCAGCAGCTTGAACGGAGGGCTGGAGGAGACCCAGTACTTC. Translation: CASSLNGGLEETQYF.

The chain is built from TRBV27 and TRBJ2-2; 12 nucleotides line up with TRBD2. The germline V gene has CDR1 MNHEY and CDR2 SMNVEV (reference sequence). The CDR3 runs to 15 residues. Trimming cost V 5 bases and J 5 bases; bases outside gene matches: 3. The CDR3 here is CASSRLAGVTGELFF. CDR3 sequence (DNA): TGTGCCAGCAGTAGACTAGCGGGAGTAACCGGGGAGCTGTTTTTT.

The chain combines TRBV2 with TRBJ1-4; D is unresolved. This CDR3 has 13 amino acids. The germline V gene has CDR1 SNHLY and CDR2 FYNNEI. The V end was cut by 8 bases, the J end by 0 bases, with 7 bases between. The CDR3 DNA reads TGTGCCAGCGGCGGCACAACTAATGAAAAACTGTTTTTT. This codes for CASGGTTNEKLFF.

CDR3 DNA: TGTGCCACCAGCAGAGCCCCGAGCGGGGGGAGGGTCACCGGGGAGCTGTTTTTT. Translated, it gives CATSRAPSGGRVTGELFF. The chain joins TRBV15 to TRBJ2-2; 9 positions match TRBD2. The CDR3 consists of 18 residues. CDR1 LNHNV and CDR2 YYDKDF come from the germline V gene (reference sequence). The ends lost 1 base at V and 4 bases at J; junction bases unmatched: 10.

V gene TRBV30 combines with J gene TRBJ2-1; TRBD1 aligns across 9 bases. This CDR3 has 13 amino acids. Germline V gene lookup returns CDR1 GTSNPN and CDR2 SVGIG (reference sequence). The V segment lost 4 bases and the J segment 7 bases; nucleotides outside the gene matches: 5. This CDR3 is CAWMGTGLNEQFF. The CDR3 region has the DNA TGTGCCTGGATGGGGACAGGGTTGAATGAGCAGTTCTTC. The full variable domain, rest sourced from reference TRBV30 and TRBJ2-1, is SQTIHQWPATLVQPVGSPLSLECTVEGTSNPNLYWYRQAAGRGLQLLFYSVGIGQISSEVPQNLSASRPQDRQFILSSKKLLLSDSGFYLCAWMGTGLNEQFFGPGTRLTVL.

CDR3 sequence: CASSLGPGASTDTQYF. In DNA form, the CDR3 reads TGTGCCAGCAGCTTAGGCCCAGGGGCTAGCACAGATACGCAGTATTTT. The chain is built from TRBV7-6 and TRBJ2-3; weak D call: TRBD1 (6 bases). The CDR3 contains 16 residues. V shed 1 base and J shed 0 bases, with 11 bases lying between them. Germline CDR1 is SGHVS and CDR2 is FNYEAQ.

The V call is TRBV5-1, the J call TRBJ2-7; D perhaps matches TRBD1 (6 bases). Germline loops: CDR1 SGHRS, CDR2 YFSETQ. Trimming left V 7 bases short and J 1 base short, with 12 bases between. The CDR3 sequence is 13 residues long. The CDR3 region is CASVDSLSYEQYF. DNA of the CDR3: TGCGCCAGCGTGGACAGCTTGTCCTACGAGCAGTACTTC. The full variable domain, completed using reference TRBV5-1 and TRBJ2-7, is KAGVTQTPRYLIKTRGQQVTLSCSPISGHRSVSWYQQTPGQGLQFLFEYFSETQRNKGNFPGRFSGRQFSNSRSEMNVSTLELGDSALYLCASVDSLSYEQYFGPGTRLTVT.

This chain links TRBV10-3 with TRBJ2-7, with 8 bases identical to TRBD2. This CDR3 spans 19 amino acids. Germline V gene sequence: CDR1 ENHRY, CDR2 SYGVKD. V shed 0 bases and J 3 bases; nucleotides not matched to a gene: 16. CDR3 in amino acids: CAISESDGRAGLKVYEQYF. CDR3 in DNA: TGTGCCATCAGTGAGTCTGACGGGAGGGCCGGTCTAAAAGTCTACGAGCAGTACTTC.

The rearrangement uses TRBV2 and TRBJ1-4, with a tentative D call TRBD1 (5 bases). The ends were cut back, 8 bases at V and 6 bases at J, with 22 bases in the middle. This CDR3 spans 16 amino acids. The germline CDR1 and CDR2 sequences are SNHLY and FYNNEI. CDR3 bases: TGTGCCAGCGCACAAAGAAGGGGAAGTAGACATGAAAAACTGTTTTTT. Encoded protein: CASAQRRGSRHEKLFF.

V and J are TRBV5-1 and TRBJ2-3; 7 bases fit TRBD1. Germline loops: CDR1 SGHRS, CDR2 YFSETQ. The V and J ends lost 7 bases and 3 bases, in that order; junction bases with no gene match: 14. This CDR3 spans 16 amino acids. This CDR3 reads CASETGTGVVTDTQYF. CDR3 bases: TGCGCCAGCGAAACGGGAACAGGGGTTGTGACAGATACGCAGTATTTT. Filled out from reference TRBV5-1 and TRBJ2-3, the complete variable domain reads KAGVTQTPRYLIKTRGQQVTLSCSPISGHRSVSWYQQTPGQGLQFLFEYFSETQRNKGNFPGRFSGRQFSNSRSEMNVSTLELGDSALYLCASETGTGVVTDTQYFGPGTRLTVL.

The gene calls are TRBV6-5 and TRBJ1-5; unclear D gene. Trimming stripped 0 bases from V and 2 bases from J, with 8 bases between. The CDR3 runs to 15 residues. Germline V gives CDR1 MNHEY, CDR2 SVGAGI. CDR3 sequence reads: CASSYSAVRNQPQHF. CDR3 DNA sequence: TGTGCCAGCAGTTACTCCGCAGTCCGCAATCAGCCCCAGCATTTT.

J is TRBJ2-1 and V is TRBV7-8; 10 nucleotides line up with TRBD2. The V and J ends lost 5 bases and 4 bases, in that order; junction bases with no gene match: 5. The germline CDR1 and CDR2 sequences are SGHVS and FQNEAQ. This CDR3 has 15 residues. CDR3 region: CASSTTAGGYNEQFF. The CDR3 nucleotides read TGTGCCAGCAGCACGACAGCGGGGGGGTACAATGAGCAGTTCTTC.

This clone has just a few counts. V and J are TRBV29-1 and TRBJ2-1; 7 nucleotides align to TRBD1. CDR3 size: 14 residues. Germline V lookup: CDR1 SQVTM, CDR2 ANQGSEA. V was pared by 5 bases and J by 0 bases, with 4 bases of the junction left unmatched. CDR3 DNA: TGCAGCGTTCTTAGGACAGGCTCCTACAATGAGCAGTTCTTC. Translation: CSVLRTGSYNEQFF.

This clone was seen more than once but under ten times. The J gene is TRBJ1-3, the V gene TRBV29-1, with D uncertain. There are 12 residues in the CDR3. From germline, CDR1 is SQVTM and CDR2 ANQGSEA. V lost 6 bases, J lost 0 bases, and 6 bases lay in between. CDR3 residues: CSVESSGNTIYF. CDR3 bases: TGCAGCGTGGAGAGCTCTGGAAACACCATATATTTT.

Only one count was recorded for this clone. Written as DNA, the CDR3 is TGTGCCAGCAGCTTAGACCCCTGGAGGAACACCGGGGAGCTGTTTTTT. Its protein is CASSLDPWRNTGELFF. V gene TRBV7-9 combines with J gene TRBJ2-2; D ambiguous. Germline V lookup: CDR1 SEHNR, CDR2 FQNEAQ (reference sequence). The CDR3 runs to 16 residues. The V gene lost 1 base and the J gene lost 1 base, with 10 bases spanning the gap.

This rearrangement joins TRBV5-1 to TRBJ1-2; the D is unclear. The CDR3 covers 13 residues. The V and J ends lost 4 bases and 3 bases respectively, with 10 bases between them. CDR1 SGHRS and CDR2 YFSETQ come from the germline V gene. Here the CDR3 DNA reads TGCGCCAGCAGCACGAAGGGAGACTATGGCTACACCTTC. Translating gives CASSTKGDYGYTF.

This clone was detected once. J is TRBJ2-7 and V is TRBV10-3, with D perhaps matching TRBD1 (5 bases). Germline V gene sequence: CDR1 ENHRY, CDR2 SYGVKD. V dropped 8 bases and J dropped 5 bases, with 19 bases sitting between them. The CDR3 runs 14 residues. CDR3 sequence (DNA): TGTGCCATCCAACGGCGGACACTGTGGGACGAGCAGTACTTC. It yields the protein CAIQRRTLWDEQYF.